These T cell receptor beta chains were read from a single sample in a study of blood T cell repertoires in COVID-19. TCRdb's copy holds only in-frame clones and misses some; the assay was immunoSEQ multiplex PCR. The sample consists of 200,000 to 250,000 clones, approximately 87% of them appearing once. Sequencing input: PBMCs or T cells enriched from blood (not recorded which). These receptors came from a woman aged 50 to 60 in a cohort exposed to, infected with or recovered from COVID-19 (not recorded which). The CDR3 runs from the conserved cysteine through the conserved F or W. D genes are given only for firm matches. Some rows have no size entry. The others give once, few or many, or a class for an expanded clone.

d_call	v_call	clone_size	j_call	cdr3_nt	cdr3_aa
TRBD2	TRBV5-1	.	TRBJ2-2	TGCGCCAGCAGCTTGGTAAGCGGGGGGACCCATTTGACCGGGGAGCTGTTTTTT	CASSLVSGGTHLTGELFF
TRBD1	TRBV5-1	.	TRBJ2-2	TGCGCCAGCAGCTTTGGACAGGGGGCGCGAACCGGGGAGCTGTTTTTT	CASSFGQGARTGELFF
TRBD1	TRBV4-1	.	TRBJ1-2	TGCGCCAGCAGCCGCGGACAGGCTAACTATGGCTACACCTTC	CASSRGQANYGYTF
TRBD1	TRBV10-2	.	TRBJ2-7	TGCGCCAGCAGACCAGGGGGTAGGTCCTACGAGCAGTACTTC	CASRPGGRSYEQYF
.	TRBV5-1	few	TRBJ2-2	TGCGCCAGCAGCTCACGCGGACTAACGAACACCGGGGAGCTGTTTTTT	CASSSRGLTNTGELFF
TRBD2	TRBV24-1	.	TRBJ2-1	TGTGCCACCAGTGATTCGCCTCCACTAGCGGGGGGGCTTCAGTTCTTC	CATSDSPPLAGGLQFF
.	TRBV7-6	.	TRBJ2-1	TGTGCCAGCAGCCCCCAGGGGTGGCCCTGGTACAATGAGCAGTTCTTC	CASSPQGWPWYNEQFF
TRBD1	TRBV7-2	few	TRBJ1-2	TGTGCCAGCAGGAGTGGTGCGGGACAGGTCTATGGCTACACCTTC	CASRSGAGQVYGYTF
TRBD2	TRBV7-9	.	TRBJ2-7	TGTGCCAGCAGCTTCCCCCGGGGGGAGTACGAGCAGTACTTC	CASSFPRGEYEQYF
.	TRBV2	.	TRBJ2-7	TGTGCCAGCAGTTTGCTAGTTCTATACGAGCAGTACTTC	CASSLLVLYEQYF
.	TRBV10-3	.	TRBJ1-1	TGTGCCATCAGTGACGGGGGGCAGGCAGCTTTCTTT	CAISDGGQAAFF
.	TRBV19	few	TRBJ1-1	TGTGCCAGTAGTATCGGGTGGCAGGGAGGGAACACTGAAGCTTTCTTT	CASSIGWQGGNTEAFF
.	TRBV29-1	.	TRBJ1-5	TGCAGCCCAGGGCAGGGTAGGAGCAATCAGCCCCAGCATTTT	CSPGQGRSNQPQHF
TRBD2	TRBV5-1	.	TRBJ2-3	TGCGCCAGCAGGATTAGCGGGCCCCCAGATACGCAGTATTTT	CASRISGPPDTQYF
TRBD1	TRBV7-8	.	TRBJ1-5	TGTGCCAGCAGCGGGACAGGGGGCAATCAGCCCCAGCATTTT	CASSGTGGNQPQHF
TRBD1	TRBV19	.	TRBJ1-2	TGTGCCAGTAGTACCGAGGACCTAGACAGGGCGGGCTATGGCTACACCTTC	CASSTEDLDRAGYGYTF
TRBD1	TRBV5-5	.	TRBJ1-6	TGTGCCAGCAGGCTAAGACAGGGTCATTCACCCCTCCACTTT	CASRLRQGHSPLHF
.	TRBV28	few	TRBJ1-1	TGTGCCAGCAGCACCCCCGGGGGATTCCAACAGGCTTTCTTT	CASSTPGGFQQAFF
TRBD2	TRBV3-1/TRBV3-2	.	TRBJ2-2	TGTGCCAGCAGCCCCCCTGCGGGGGGTCCCCCTACCGGGGAGCTGTTTTTT	CASSPPAGGPPTGELFF
.	TRBV10-3	.	TRBJ1-2	TGTGCCATCAGTGAACAGGGCTATGGCTACACCTTC	CAISEQGYGYTF
TRBD1	TRBV5-1	once	TRBJ2-5	TGCGCCAGCAGCGAGGGGGCGCGGGTGACCCAGTACTTC	CASSEGARVTQYF
.	TRBV5-1	.	TRBJ2-1	TGCGCCAGCAGCCCTAGAACAGACTATGGCTCCTACAATGAGCAGTTCTTC	CASSPRTDYGSYNEQFF
.	TRBV7-8	few	TRBJ1-2	TGTGCCAGCAGCTTTAGCGGCACCTTAAACTATGGCTACACCTTC	CASSFSGTLNYGYTF
TRBD1	TRBV10-3	.	TRBJ2-7	TGTGCCATCAGCCCTCCAGGGACAGGGGTCAACGAGCAGTACTTC	CAISPPGTGVNEQYF
TRBD2	TRBV6-2/TRBV6-3	.	TRBJ2-5	TGTGCCAGCAGTCGAAGACTAGCGGGTCAAGAGACCCAGTACTTC	CASSRRLAGQETQYF
TRBD1	TRBV30	.	TRBJ1-6	TGTGCCTGGACCCGGGACAGGGGACCTCATTCACCCCTCCACTTT	CAWTRDRGPHSPLHF
.	TRBV7-8	.	TRBJ2-7	TGTGCCAGCAGCCAATCGGTCGAGCAGTACTTC	CASSQSVEQYF
.	TRBV5-5	few	TRBJ1-3	TGTGCCAGCAGCTCTCGGGTGAGAGCTGGAAACACCATATATTTT	CASSSRVRAGNTIYF
.	TRBV2	.	TRBJ2-2	TGTGCCAGCGTTAACGAAAACAGTGTTGGCGGGGAGCTGTTTTTT	CASVNENSVGGELFF
.	TRBV19	few	TRBJ2-2	TGTGCCAGTAGTTCCCGGGACAAGAACACCGGGGAGCTGTTTTTT	CASSSRDKNTGELFF
TRBD1	TRBV28	.	TRBJ1-4	TGTGCCAGCAGTTTGATGGGACAGGGCGACGAAAAACTGTTTTTT	CASSLMGQGDEKLFF
TRBD2	TRBV11-2	.	TRBJ2-1	TGTGCCAGCAGCTTAGAGTTAGGTCTGAGCGGGGGGGCCTCTGGTGAGCAGTTCTTC	CASSLELGLSGGASGEQFF
.	TRBV19	once	TRBJ1-5	TGTGCCAGTAGTATGATGGGCGATGGGCCCCAGCATTTT	CASSMMGDGPQHF
.	TRBV5-1	.	TRBJ1-1	TGCGCCAGCAGCTCTGGGACAACTAAGAACACTGAAGCTTTCTTT	CASSSGTTKNTEAFF
TRBD1	TRBV7-2	.	TRBJ1-2	TGTGCCAGCACCCCGCTCACAGGGGGCTTCTCTGGCTACACCTTC	CASTPLTGGFSGYTF
.	TRBV11-1	.	TRBJ2-4	TGTGCCAGCAGCTCCCGCCAGGGGAAAAACATTCAGTACTTC	CASSSRQGKNIQYF
.	TRBV5-1	.	TRBJ2-5	TGCGCCAGCAGCTTCGGTGACAGTAAAGAGACCCAGTACTTC	CASSFGDSKETQYF
TRBD1	TRBV2	.	TRBJ1-2	TGTGCCAGCAATATGGGACAGAGATATGGCTACACCTTC	CASNMGQRYGYTF
.	TRBV3-1/TRBV3-2	.	TRBJ2-7	TGTGCCAGCAGCCAGGCCGGGACTCCCAGCTCCTACGAGCAGTACTTC	CASSQAGTPSSYEQYF
TRBD2	TRBV9	.	TRBJ2-3	TGTGCCAGCAGCTCCGGGGACTACCCAAACACAGATACGCAGTATTTT	CASSSGDYPNTDTQYF
TRBD2	TRBV4-1	.	TRBJ2-7	TGCGCCAGCAGCCAAGATTCTAGCGGGGTCCCCTACGAGCAGTACTTC	CASSQDSSGVPYEQYF
.	TRBV6-5	.	TRBJ1-4	TGTGCCAGCAGTACCCAGGGAAATGAAAAACTGTTTTTT	CASSTQGNEKLFF
TRBD1	TRBV5-4	.	TRBJ2-5	TGTGCCAGCAGCTGGGGACAGGGCCAAGAGACCCAGTACTTC	CASSWGQGQETQYF
TRBD1	TRBV10-3	.	TRBJ1-4	TGTGCCACTGGACAGGGGAGTGAAAAACTGTTTTTT	CATGQGSEKLFF
.	TRBV7-9	.	TRBJ1-2	TGTGCCAGCAGACCTCCGGTTGGATCCGAACTACTAAAAAACTATGGCTACACCTTC	CASRPPVGSELLKNYGYTF
.	TRBV5-1	.	TRBJ2-1	TGCGCCAGCAGCTTGGCCGTCGGGGGTGAGCAGTTCTTC	CASSLAVGGEQFF
TRBD2	TRBV6-5	.	TRBJ2-3	TGTGCCAGCAGCGGACTAGCGGTTAGCACAGATACGCAGTATTTT	CASSGLAVSTDTQYF
.	TRBV3-1/TRBV3-2	.	TRBJ1-3	TGTGCCAGCAGCCAAGTACATGGAGGTGGAAACACCATATATTTT	CASSQVHGGGNTIYF